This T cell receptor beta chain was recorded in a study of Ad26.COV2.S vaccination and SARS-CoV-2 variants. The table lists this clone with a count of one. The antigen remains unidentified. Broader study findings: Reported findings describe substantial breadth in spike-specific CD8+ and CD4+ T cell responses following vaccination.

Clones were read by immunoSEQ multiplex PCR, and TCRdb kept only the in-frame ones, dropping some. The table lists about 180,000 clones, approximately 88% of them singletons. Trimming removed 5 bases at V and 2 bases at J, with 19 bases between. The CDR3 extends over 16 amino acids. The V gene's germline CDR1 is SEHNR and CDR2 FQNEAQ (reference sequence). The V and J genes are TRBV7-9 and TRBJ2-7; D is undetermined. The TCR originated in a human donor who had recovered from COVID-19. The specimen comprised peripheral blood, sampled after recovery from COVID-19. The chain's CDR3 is CASSPSTVRIPYEQYF. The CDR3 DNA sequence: TGTGCCAGCAGCCCCAGTACGGTCCGGATCCCCTACGAGCAGTACTTC.